This T cell receptor (beta chain) was sequenced in a study of shared clonotypes between healthy human individuals. Study-level results: Donor clonotype sharing was expected to depend on sequencing depth. Rarefaction demonstrated incomplete sorted-subset sequencing despite large depth.

Naivety among CD8 cells was defined by CD45RO negativity and positive CCR7 selection, thereby excluding terminally differentiated effector memory CD45RA+ cells. From germline, CDR1 is MDHEN and CDR2 SYDVKM. The CDR3 length is 10 residues. Trimming removed 11 bases at V and 1 base at J, with 6 bases between. About this clone itself: The antigen remains unidentified. This specimen includes other DNA sequences encoding the same CDR3.

Sequencing was performed with immunoSEQ multiplex PCR; in TCRdb, only in-frame clones are kept and a portion is missing. In the table there are about 2.1 million clones, 90% to 95% of which are singletons. The clonotype comes from a man younger than 30 in good health. Some clones in this sample may be carry-over from other donors' samples. This chain connects TRBV28 to TRBJ2-7; no clear D. The sequenced material came from naive CD8+ T cells from PBMCs. CDR3 DNA: TGTGCCTCAGGATCCTACGAGCAGTACTTC. This encodes CASGSYEQYF.